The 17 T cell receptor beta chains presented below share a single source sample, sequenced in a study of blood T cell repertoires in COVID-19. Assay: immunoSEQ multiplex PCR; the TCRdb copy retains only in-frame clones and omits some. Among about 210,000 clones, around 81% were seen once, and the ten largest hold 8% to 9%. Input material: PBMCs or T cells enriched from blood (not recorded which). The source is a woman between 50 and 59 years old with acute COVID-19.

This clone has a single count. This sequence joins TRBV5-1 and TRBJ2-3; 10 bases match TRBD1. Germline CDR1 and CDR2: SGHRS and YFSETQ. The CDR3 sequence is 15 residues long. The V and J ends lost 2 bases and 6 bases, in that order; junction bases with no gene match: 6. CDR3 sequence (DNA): TGCGCCAGCAGCTTTGGGACAGGGGTCTCGGATACGCAGTATTTT. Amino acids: CASSFGTGVSDTQYF.

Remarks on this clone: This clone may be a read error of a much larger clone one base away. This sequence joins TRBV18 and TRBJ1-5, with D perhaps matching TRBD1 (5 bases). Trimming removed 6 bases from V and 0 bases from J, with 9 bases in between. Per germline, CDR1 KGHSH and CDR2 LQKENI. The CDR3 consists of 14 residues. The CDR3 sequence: CASSRQNSNQPQHF. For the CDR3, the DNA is TGTGCCAGCTCTCGACAGAATAGCAATCAGCCCCAGCATTTT.

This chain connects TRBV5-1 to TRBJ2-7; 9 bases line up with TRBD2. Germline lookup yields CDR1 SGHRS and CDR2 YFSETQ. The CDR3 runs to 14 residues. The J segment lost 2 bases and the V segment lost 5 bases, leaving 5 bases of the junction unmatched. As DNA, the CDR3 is TGCGCCAGCAGGTATGCGGGAGGGCCCTACGAGCAGTACTTC. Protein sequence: CASRYAGGPYEQYF.

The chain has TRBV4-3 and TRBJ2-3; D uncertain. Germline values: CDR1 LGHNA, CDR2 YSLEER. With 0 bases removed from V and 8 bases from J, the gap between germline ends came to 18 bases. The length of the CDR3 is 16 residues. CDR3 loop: CASSQDRQTRLGTQYF. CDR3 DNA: TGCGCCAGCAGCCAAGATCGTCAAACGCGTCTCGGTACGCAGTATTTT.

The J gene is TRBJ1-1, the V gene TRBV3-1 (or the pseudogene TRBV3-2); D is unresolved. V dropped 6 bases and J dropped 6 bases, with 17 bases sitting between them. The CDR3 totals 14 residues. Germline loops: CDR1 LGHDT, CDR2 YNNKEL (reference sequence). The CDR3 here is CASSLQGSSAEAFF. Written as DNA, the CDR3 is TGTGCCAGCAGTCTCCAAGGGTCTAGCGCTGAAGCTTTCTTT.

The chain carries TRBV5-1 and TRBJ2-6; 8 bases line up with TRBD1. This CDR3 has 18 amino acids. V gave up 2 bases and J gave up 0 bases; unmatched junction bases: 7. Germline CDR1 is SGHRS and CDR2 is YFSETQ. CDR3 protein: CASSLRTGKASGANVLTF. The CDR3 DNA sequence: TGCGCCAGCAGCTTACGGACAGGGAAGGCCTCTGGGGCCAACGTCCTGACTTTC.

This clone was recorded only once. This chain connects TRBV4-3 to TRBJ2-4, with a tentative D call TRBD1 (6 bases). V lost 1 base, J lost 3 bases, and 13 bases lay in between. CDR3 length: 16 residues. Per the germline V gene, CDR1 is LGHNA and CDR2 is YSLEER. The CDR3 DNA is TGCGCCAGCAGCCAAGTCGAGGGGGTAGGCAAAAACATTCAGTACTTC. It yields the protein CASSQVEGVGKNIQYF.

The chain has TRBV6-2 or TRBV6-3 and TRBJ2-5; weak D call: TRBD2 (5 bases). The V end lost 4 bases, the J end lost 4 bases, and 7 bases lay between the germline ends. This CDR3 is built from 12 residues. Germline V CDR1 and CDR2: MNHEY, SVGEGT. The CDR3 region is CASSSDLETQYF. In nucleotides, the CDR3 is TGTGCCAGCAGTTCGGACTTAGAGACCCAGTACTTC.

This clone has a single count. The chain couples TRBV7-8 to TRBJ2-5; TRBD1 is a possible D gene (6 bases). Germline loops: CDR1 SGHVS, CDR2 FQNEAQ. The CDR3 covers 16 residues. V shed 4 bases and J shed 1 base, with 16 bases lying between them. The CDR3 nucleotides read TGTGCCAGCAGCTCACCACCTCTGGGGGCCCAAGAGACCCAGTACTTC. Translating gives CASSSPPLGAQETQYF.

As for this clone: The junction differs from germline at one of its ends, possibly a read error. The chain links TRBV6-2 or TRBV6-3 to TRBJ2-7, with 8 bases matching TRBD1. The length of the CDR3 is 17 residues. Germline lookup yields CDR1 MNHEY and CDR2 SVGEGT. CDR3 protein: CVSSFTPRRDRSYEQYF. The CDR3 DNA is TGTGTCAGCAGTTTCACTCCAAGACGGGACAGGTCCTACGAGCAGTACTTC.

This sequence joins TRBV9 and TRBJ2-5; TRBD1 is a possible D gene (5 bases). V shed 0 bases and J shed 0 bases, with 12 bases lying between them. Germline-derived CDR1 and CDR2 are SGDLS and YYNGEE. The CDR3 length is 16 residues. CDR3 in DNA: TGTGCCAGCAGCGTAGGGTATAGACAGAACCAAGAGACCCAGTACTTC. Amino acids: CASSVGYRQNQETQYF.

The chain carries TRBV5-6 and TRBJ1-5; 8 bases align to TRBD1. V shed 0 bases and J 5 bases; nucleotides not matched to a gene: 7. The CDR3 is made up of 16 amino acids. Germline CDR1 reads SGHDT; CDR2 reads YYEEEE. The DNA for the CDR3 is TGTGCCAGCAGCTTGGCCCTAGGACAGGGCTATCAGCCCCAGCATTTT. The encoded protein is CASSLALGQGYQPQHF.

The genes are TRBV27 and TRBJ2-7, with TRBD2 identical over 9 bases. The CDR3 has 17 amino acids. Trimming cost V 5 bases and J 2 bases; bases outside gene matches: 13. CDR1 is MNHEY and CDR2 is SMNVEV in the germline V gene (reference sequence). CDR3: CASSRRAGGPKPYEQYF. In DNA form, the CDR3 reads TGTGCCAGCAGTAGGAGGGCGGGAGGGCCCAAACCCTACGAGCAGTACTTC.

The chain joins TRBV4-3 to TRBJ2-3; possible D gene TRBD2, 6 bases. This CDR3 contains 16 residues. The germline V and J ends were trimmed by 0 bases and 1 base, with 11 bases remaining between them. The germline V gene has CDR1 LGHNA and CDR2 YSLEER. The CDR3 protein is CASSQDRLARTDTQYF. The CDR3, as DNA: TGCGCCAGCAGCCAAGACCGGCTAGCGCGCACAGATACGCAGTATTTT.

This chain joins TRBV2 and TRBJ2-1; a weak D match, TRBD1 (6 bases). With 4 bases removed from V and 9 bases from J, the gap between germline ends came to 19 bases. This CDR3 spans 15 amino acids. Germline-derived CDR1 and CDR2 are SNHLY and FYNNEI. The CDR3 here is CASSGTIHQGSEQFF. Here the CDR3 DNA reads TGTGCCAGCAGTGGAACCATACATCAGGGGTCTGAGCAGTTCTTC.

Here the CDR3 DNA reads TGTGCCAGCAGTCTCCACCCGGTATCTAGCACAGATACGCAGTATTTT. It codes for CASSLHPVSSTDTQYF. The genes are TRBV25-1 and TRBJ2-3; D unresolved. Trimming took off 5 bases at V and 0 bases at J, with 15 bases between the two ends. The CDR3 spans 16 residues. Germline V gives CDR1 MGHDK, CDR2 SYGVNS.

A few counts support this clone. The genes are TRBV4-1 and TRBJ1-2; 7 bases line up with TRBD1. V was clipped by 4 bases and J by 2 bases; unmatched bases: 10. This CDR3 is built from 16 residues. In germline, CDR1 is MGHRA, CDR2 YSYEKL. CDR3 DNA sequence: TGCGCCAGCAGCCCCTCCTACGGGACAGTAAACTATGGCTACACCTTC. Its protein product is CASSPSYGTVNYGYTF.